This TCR beta chain was recovered during a study of T cells expressing NK-cell markers. About the study: It was from sorted CD3+CD56+NKG2C+, CD3+CD56+NKG2C- and CD3+CD56-NKG2C+ T cells that TCR beta repertoires came. Study findings and constraints: In several donors, dominant clonotypes made up roughly 25-60.1% of CD3+CD56-NKG2C+ cells.

Germline values: CDR1 MGHDK, CDR2 SYGVNS. This CDR3 comprises 13 residues. As regards this clonotype: Its antigen is currently unknown.

One entry per CDR3 protein, without DNA, is what TCRdb gives after re-calling the 5' RACE reads. Here the sample table reports 550,000 to 600,000 distinct CDR3 sequences. The clonotype originates from a man aged 18 to 30 in good health. The chain carries TRBV25-1 and TRBJ1-1; TCRdb proposes TRBD1, but this gene call is untestable without DNA. Sequencing input: blood T cells: a sorted CD56 or NKG2C T cell subset, CD4+ or CD8+ T cells, or bulk PBMC T cells (not recorded which). This CDR3 is CASSKQGRTEAFF. Using reference TRBV25-1 and TRBJ1-1 for the parts outside the CDR3, the full variable domain is EADIYQTPRYLVIGTGKKITLECSQTMGHDKMYWYQQDPGMELHLIHYSYGVNSTEKGDLSSESTVSRIRTEHFPLTLESARPSHTSQYLCASSKQGRTEAFFGQGTRLTVV.